What follows are 5 T cell receptor beta chains derived from one specimen sequenced in a study of early T cells in non-severe SARS-CoV-2 infection. One entry per CDR3 protein results from TCRdb running MiXCR on the 5' RACE reads. This sample has fewer than 100,000 distinct CDR3 sequences, with less than 20% found just once. The sequencing sample was made of whole blood. All receptors derive from an adult who was a healthcare worker with PCR-confirmed SARS-CoV-2 infection or an uninfected control (not recorded which).

This clonotype came up a few times. The rearrangement uses TRBV15 and TRBJ2-3; 9 bases fit TRBD2. This CDR3 is 18 amino acids long. Germline CDR1 and CDR2: LNHNV and YYDKDF (reference sequence). The junction had 9 bases not matched to a gene; V was cut back by 1 base and J by 1 base. The CDR3 bases are TGTGCCACCAGCAGAGGAGCGGGAGGACCCCACGGCACAGATACGCAGTATTTT. Amino acid sequence: CATSRGAGGPHGTDTQYF.

In this sample, this clonotype turned up a few times. V gene TRBV6-5 combines with J gene TRBJ2-5; 10 positions match TRBD1. V was pared by 4 bases and J by 3 bases, with 5 bases of the junction left unmatched. The CDR3 consists of 15 residues. Germline V gene sequence: CDR1 MNHEY, CDR2 SVGAGI. This chain's CDR3 is CASSSLGTGEETQYF. CDR3 coding DNA: TGTGCCAGCAGTTCACTTGGGACAGGGGAAGAGACCCAGTACTTC.

V and J are TRBV20-1 and TRBJ1-2; D remains ambiguous. Germline loops: CDR1 DFQATT, CDR2 SNEGSKA (reference sequence). V lost 1 base, J lost 8 bases, and 14 bases lay in between. CDR3 length equals 13 residues. The CDR3 DNA sequence: TGCAGTGCTAGAGCTCCTCGGAAGGAAGGCTACACCTTC. Amino acid sequence: CSARAPRKEGYTF.

This chain connects TRBV7-9 to TRBJ2-2, with D hard to call. The CDR3 runs 11 residues. Germline loops: CDR1 SEHNR, CDR2 FQNEAQ (reference sequence). V was pared by 5 bases and J by 10 bases, with 8 bases between. Here the CDR3 DNA reads TGTGCCAGCAGCCAGCCAATGGAGCTGTTTTTT. Amino acids: CASSQPMELFF.

CDR3 in amino acids: CASSLRTASYEQYF. In DNA form, the CDR3 reads TGTGCCAGCAGTTTACGGACGGCTTCCTACGAGCAGTACTTC. The genes are TRBV12-3 or TRBV12-4 and TRBJ2-7; the D is unclear. Trimming cost V 2 bases and J 1 base, with 9 bases left between them. The CDR3 length is 14 residues.